This T cell receptor beta chain was observed in a study of T cell responses to AZD1222 COVID-19 vaccine. The protocol was immunoSEQ multiplex PCR, while the TCRdb copy is restricted to in-frame clones and leaves out a portion. The data hold some 190,000 clones, with 88% observed a single time. The V end was cut by 8 bases, the J end by 4 bases, with 11 bases between. Per germline, CDR1 MNHNY and CDR2 SVGAGI (reference sequence). This CDR3 has 12 amino acids. Study-level results: Targets within unmutated variant regions were reportedly found for nearly half of spike-specific TCRs. Recipients of two AZD1222 doses showed rising Spike-specific TCR breadth and depth. All repertoire sampling was performed exclusively after the peak T cell response.

On this clone: Its antigen is unknown.

The rearrangement joins TRBV6-6 to TRBJ2-5; possibly TRBD1 or TRBD2 for D (5 bases each). The sample was peripheral blood, taken on day 0 of AZD1222 vaccination. The receptor was derived from an adult in good health. For the CDR3, the DNA is TGTGCCAGCCGAAGTGGGACAGAGACCCAGTACTTC. Translating gives CASRSGTETQYF.